Each of the 21 T cell receptor beta chains below was sequenced from the same sample in a study of blood T cell repertoires in COVID-19. Clones were sequenced by immunoSEQ multiplex PCR, and TCRdb holds only the in-frame ones, with some missing. The sample includes hundreds of thousands of clones, 88% of them seen just once. Sequenced material: peripheral blood. The receptors were gathered from a woman in her 70s with COVID-19, enrolled during active disease.

The rearrangement joins TRBV27 to TRBJ2-7, with TRBD2 matching over 8 bases. V gave up 5 bases and J gave up 4 bases; unmatched junction bases: 7. The germline V gene encodes CDR1 MNHEY and CDR2 SMNVEV (reference sequence). The length of the CDR3 is 14 residues. CDR3 coding DNA: TGTGCCAGCAGTCCCGGACTAGCATCGTACGAGCAGTACTTC. Protein: CASSPGLASYEQYF.

The chain combines TRBV5-1 with TRBJ1-1, with 7 bases identical to TRBD1. Germline V gene data show CDR1 as SGHRS and CDR2 as YFSETQ. V dropped 4 bases and J dropped 0; count of bases not matched to a gene: 6. This CDR3 comprises 15 residues. CDR3 residues: CASSPLDRMNTEAFF. The CDR3 nucleotides are TGCGCCAGCAGCCCCCTGGACAGGATGAACACTGAAGCTTTCTTT.

This chain connects TRBV7-3 to TRBJ2-2; the D gene is possibly TRBD1 (5 bases). Looked up from germline, CDR1 is SGHTA and CDR2 is FQGTGA. The CDR3 sequence is 14 residues long. Trimming shortened V by 1 base and J by 6 bases, and 9 bases separated the two germline ends. CDR3 sequence: CASSLIAGSGELFF. The CDR3 region has the DNA TGTGCCAGCAGCTTAATAGCAGGGTCCGGGGAGCTGTTTTTT.

The V and J genes are TRBV4-2 and TRBJ2-1, with TRBD2 matching over 7 bases. This CDR3 has 14 residues. Germline CDR1 and CDR2: LGHNA and YNFKEQ. The ends lost 4 bases at V and 2 bases at J; junction bases unmatched: 2. DNA for the CDR3: TGTGCCAGCAGCCTGGGAGGGCCCTACAATGAGCAGTTCTTC. The encoded protein is CASSLGGPYNEQFF.

About this clone itself: Within the sample, other DNA sequences also encode this same CDR3. The chain recombines TRBV19 with TRBJ2-3; possibly TRBD1 for D (7 bases). In germline, CDR1 is LNHDA, CDR2 SQIVND (reference sequence). Trimming took off 3 bases at V and 2 bases at J, with 12 bases between the two ends. This CDR3 contains 15 residues. The CDR3 protein is CASSIGGTDTDTQYF. In DNA, the CDR3 is TGTGCCAGTAGTATTGGAGGGACAGACACAGATACGCAGTATTTT.

The V call is TRBV11-2, the J call TRBJ1-6, with 9 positions matching TRBD1. The trim removed 3 bases at V and 10 bases at J, leaving 4 bases unmatched. Germline V CDR1 and CDR2: SGHAT, FQNNGV. The CDR3 runs to 14 residues. CDR3 DNA: TGTGCCAGCAGCTTTGGGACAGGGCTGTCACCCCTCCACTTT. Translating gives CASSFGTGLSPLHF.

The rearrangement links TRBV5-1 to TRBJ2-2, with 8 bases that match TRBD2. J lost 5 bases, V lost 1 base, and 22 bases had no gene match. The CDR3 has 21 amino acids. Germline values: CDR1 SGHRS, CDR2 YFSETQ. CDR3 residues: CASSLRRWTSGGGTMTGELFF. For the CDR3, the DNA is TGCGCCAGCAGCTTGAGGAGGTGGACAAGCGGGGGAGGAACGATGACCGGGGAGCTGTTTTTT.

The gene calls are TRBV27 and TRBJ2-7; tentatively, D is TRBD1 (5 bases). Germline CDR1 is MNHEY and CDR2 is SMNVEV (reference sequence). Trimming pared 1 base from V and 2 bases from J, leaving 9 bases between. The CDR3 extends over 14 amino acids. The CDR3 DNA is TGTGCCAGCAGTTTATACAGGTCAACCTACGAGCAGTACTTC. It translates to CASSLYRSTYEQYF.

The chain combines TRBV29-1 with TRBJ1-2; 8 bases match TRBD1. This CDR3 region has 15 residues. With V trimmed by 5 bases and J by 5 bases, 13 bases remained unmatched. Per germline, CDR1 SQVTM and CDR2 ANQGSEA. This CDR3 reads CSVLSTGTGTYGYTF. The CDR3 DNA reads TGCAGCGTTCTCAGCACGGGGACAGGAACATATGGCTACACCTTC.

This sequence joins TRBV10-3 and TRBJ1-2; no definite D call. From germline, CDR1 is ENHRY and CDR2 SYGVKD. The CDR3 totals 16 residues. V was shortened by 4 bases and J by 1 base, with 16 bases between the two germline ends. The CDR3 DNA follows: TGTGCCATCAGTGGTAAGGCGGGCCAGGATAACTATGGCTACACCTTC. This translates into CAISGKAGQDNYGYTF.

The chain carries TRBV5-4 and TRBJ1-6; D is ambiguous. V was pared by 4 bases and J by 7 bases, with 24 bases between. Germline V gene lookup returns CDR1 SGHNT and CDR2 YYREEE (reference sequence). CDR3 length: 18 amino acids. The CDR3, as DNA: TGTGCCAGCAGCCCGGCCCTTACAAGGAGACCTAGGAATTCACCCCTCCACTTT. Protein sequence: CASSPALTRRPRNSPLHF.

This rearrangement joins TRBV3-1 (or the pseudogene TRBV3-2) to TRBJ2-1; a possible D gene is TRBD2 (5 bases). The ends were cut back, 4 bases at V and 8 bases at J, with 15 bases in the middle. Germline CDR1 reads LGHDT; CDR2 reads YNNKEL (reference sequence). CDR3 size: 14 residues. This CDR3 reads CASSPGNTRYEQFF. The CDR3 DNA reads as TGTGCCAGCAGCCCCGGGAATACTAGGTATGAGCAGTTCTTC.

The chain employs TRBV19 and TRBJ1-3, with 7 bases fitting TRBD1. The CDR3 has 15 amino acids. Germline CDR1 reads LNHDA; CDR2 reads SQIVND (reference sequence). V shed 5 bases, J shed 4 bases, and the junction held 8 bases outside the gene matches. As DNA, the CDR3 is TGTGCCAGTAGTCCAGGGGGTTTGTACGGAAACACCATATATTTT. Translating gives CASSPGGLYGNTIYF.

This chain links TRBV27 with TRBJ1-4, with 7 bases identical to TRBD1. This CDR3 is 15 amino acids long. CDR1 is MNHEY and CDR2 is SMNVEV in the germline V gene (reference sequence). The junction had 4 bases not matched to a gene; V was cut back by 4 bases and J by 2 bases. The CDR3 region has the DNA TGTGCCAGCAGTTCCAAACAGGGGACTAATGAAAAACTGTTTTTT. The encoded protein is CASSSKQGTNEKLFF.

The chain joins TRBV6-5 to TRBJ1-2; D not resolved. Germline CDR1 is MNHEY and CDR2 is SVGAGI. The CDR3 runs 13 residues. V lost 7 bases and J lost 4, with 13 bases in between. The chain's CDR3 is CASISPGSYGYTF. CDR3 nucleotides: TGTGCCAGCATCTCCCCGGGGAGCTATGGCTACACCTTC.

J is TRBJ1-5 and V is TRBV1; the table's D call, TRBD1, has no DNA check behind it. TRBV1 is tagged as a pseudogene. The CDR3 covers 19 residues. The CDR3 region has the DNA TGCACCAGCAGCCAAGATCGGGCAGGGGCCCTCTATAGCAATCAGCCCCAGCATTTT. Its protein product is CTSSQDRAGALYSNQPQHF.

With regard to this clone: It is likely a read error, because the conserved phenylalanine at the end of the CDR3 is missing. No DNA is shown, since the ends of the CDR3 on it are uncertain; the CDR3 is the one TCRdb lists. The chain is built from TRBV12-3 or TRBV12-4 and TRBJ2-7; TRBD2 was called by the table and not checked on the DNA. The length of the CDR3 is 10 amino acids, counting both ends. The CDR3: CASSTAGGLA.

The chain is built from TRBV19 and TRBJ1-5; weak D call: TRBD1 (5 bases). This CDR3 comprises 15 residues. Germline V CDR1 and CDR2: LNHDA, SQIVND (reference sequence). V was trimmed by 7 bases and J by 0 bases, leaving 13 bases between them. Written as DNA, the CDR3 is TGTGCCAGTAAAGATGGGAGGGGTAGCAATCAGCCCCAGCATTTT. It codes for CASKDGRGSNQPQHF.

This chain links TRBV18 with TRBJ2-7; D is ambiguous. Between the trimmed V and J ends, which lost 3 bases and 2 bases, there was a span of 8 bases. CDR3 length: 13 residues. Germline V gene lookup returns CDR1 KGHSH and CDR2 LQKENI. DNA for the CDR3: TGTGCCAGCTCACCGGGCAGAGCCTACGAGCAGTACTTC. It specifies CASSPGRAYEQYF.

This clone was seen more than once but under ten times. The chain joins TRBV24-1 to TRBJ1-5; tentatively, D is TRBD1 (5 bases). V was clipped by 4 bases and J by 4 bases, with 16 bases between them. Germline CDR1 reads KGHDR; CDR2 reads SFDVKD. The CDR3 consists of 16 residues. The CDR3 sequence is CATSEATASGNQPQHF. CDR3 DNA sequence: TGTGCCACCAGTGAGGCGACAGCTTCAGGGAATCAGCCCCAGCATTTT.

The chain recombines TRBV28 with TRBJ1-5; possibly TRBD1 for D (6 bases). In germline, CDR1 is MDHEN, CDR2 SYDVKM. CDR3 size: 14 residues. V was pared by 5 bases and J by 1 base, with 9 bases between. This chain's CDR3 is CASSRGWSNQPQHF. CDR3 DNA sequence: TGTGCCAGCAGTAGGGGGTGGAGCAATCAGCCCCAGCATTTT.